This T cell receptor (beta chain) was retrieved from a study of a mutant IDH1 vaccine in newly diagnosed glioma. Study at large: Each patient was administered eight vaccinations, scheduled in weeks 1, 3, 5, 7, 11, 15, 19 and 23. Either 4-6 weeks after radiotherapy alone or alongside temozolomide, vaccination was begun. Radiotherapy, temozolomide, or both had been given previously, and both were given to most.

As for time point: week 11, during vaccination. With topical imiquimod, each dose of the vaccine consisted of 300 ug of mutant IDH1 20-mer peptide. Donors had new IDH1-mutant astrocytomas of WHO grade 3 or 4 (ATRX-lost). The sample holds one count of this clone. What it binds is unknown. With 5 bases removed from V and 6 bases from J, the gap between germline ends came to 14 bases. The CDR3 is made up of 14 amino acids. The germline V gene encodes CDR1 SGHTA and CDR2 FQGNSA. Libraries were prepared by immunoSEQ multiplex PCR; TCRdb keeps only in-frame clonotypes and omits some of them. In the table there are roughly 130,000 clones, around 80% of which are singletons.

This clonotype was obtained from a man aged 35-49 years with glioma. The sequences come from PBMCs, collected from a glioma patient whose treatment included an IDH1 peptide vaccine. This chain joins TRBV7-2 and TRBJ2-1, with no clear D. The CDR3 region is CASSRRTEANEQFF. CDR3 sequence (DNA): TGTGCCAGCAGCCGCCGCACCGAAGCCAATGAGCAGTTCTTC.